A single sample gave rise to the 13 T cell receptor beta chains below, sequenced in a study of shared clonotypes between healthy human individuals. Measured with immunoSEQ multiplex PCR; TCRdb has only the in-frame clones, and not every one. The sample shows about 1 million clones, 75% of them seen only once. The specimen was memory CD4+ T cells sorted from blood. Regarding subset: CD45RA-negative fraction. The source is a man aged 18 to 35 in good health.

CDR3 DNA sequence: TGTGCCAGCAGCTTAAACCCAAGTGGAGCAGGTTCCAATCAGCCCCAGCATTTT. Translation gives CASSLNPSGAGSNQPQHF. This chain uses TRBV7-2 with TRBJ1-5; no firm D call. V was cut by 2 bases and J by 3 bases, with 20 bases left in between. The CDR3 is made up of 18 amino acids. CDR1 and CDR2 from the germline V gene are SGHTA and FQGNSA. Full variable domain (rest looked up from reference TRBV7-2 and TRBJ1-5): GAGVSQSPSNKVTEKGKDVELRCDPISGHTALYWYRQSLGQGLEFLIYFQGNSAPDKSGLPSDRFSAERTGGSVSTLTIQRTQQEDSAVYLCASSLNPSGAGSNQPQHFGDGTRLSIL.

This chain joins TRBV11-2 and TRBJ1-1, with D perhaps TRBD1 (5 bases). V lost 5 bases to trimming and J lost 10 bases, with 23 bases between them. CDR1 is SGHAT and CDR2 is FQNNGV in the germline V gene. The CDR3 contains 15 residues. CDR3 sequence: CASSNQGMLSYGAFF. Written as DNA, the CDR3 is TGTGCCAGCAGCAATCAGGGTATGTTGTCTTATGGAGCTTTCTTT.

Details on this clone: The same CDR3 can be traced to other DNA sequences in this sample. CDR3 in DNA: TGTGCCTGGACCCGTCAAGAGACCCAGTACTTC. It encodes CAWTRQETQYF. The chain employs TRBV30 and TRBJ2-5; no clear D gene. CDR1 and CDR2 from the germline V gene are GTSNPN and SVGIG (reference sequence). The length of the CDR3 is 11 residues. V was clipped by 4 bases and J by 2 bases, with 5 bases between them.

This clone was counted only a few times. V usage is TRBV28 and J usage is TRBJ1-1; D may be TRBD1 (6 bases). V shed 7 bases and J shed 0 bases, with 12 bases lying between them. CDR1 is MDHEN and CDR2 is SYDVKM in the germline V gene. This CDR3 is 14 amino acids long. The CDR3 spells CASMGGPMNTEAFF. CDR3 nucleotide sequence: TGTGCCAGCATGGGGGGGCCCATGAACACTGAAGCTTTCTTT.

The rearrangement uses TRBV5-1 and TRBJ2-7; TRBD2 might be the D (6 bases). CDR1 is SGHRS, CDR2 YFSETQ, per germline. The CDR3 is made up of 15 amino acids. The ends were cut back, 1 base at V and 3 bases at J, with 14 bases in the middle. The CDR3 DNA follows: TGCGCCAGCAGCTTGACGGCCGGGGGTCGCTACGAGCAGTACTTC. It is translated as CASSLTAGGRYEQYF.

This clone was seen more than once but under ten times. The chain recombines TRBV2 with TRBJ2-2; TRBD1 matches 9 bases. The CDR3 contains 15 residues. CDR1 and CDR2 from the germline V gene are SNHLY and FYNNEI. J gave up 5 bases and V 4 bases, and 5 bases lay outside the gene matches. The CDR3 here is CASSGDRVRTGELFF. As DNA, the CDR3 is TGTGCCAGCAGTGGGGACAGGGTCAGGACCGGGGAGCTGTTTTTT.

This clone was seen once. The chain is built from TRBV27 and TRBJ2-2; D might be TRBD1 (6 bases). Trimming removed 1 base at V and 0 bases at J, with 9 bases between. From germline, CDR1 is MNHEY and CDR2 SMNVEV (reference sequence). This CDR3 comprises 16 residues. The CDR3 DNA sequence: TGTGCCAGCAGTTTATTGGACAGAACGAACACCGGGGAGCTGTTTTTT. Its translation is CASSLLDRTNTGELFF.

The V gene is TRBV15, the J gene TRBJ1-5; the D is unclear. Germline V gene lookup returns CDR1 LNHNV and CDR2 YYDKDF (reference sequence). The CDR3 is 16 amino acids. Trimming took 5 bases from V and 3 from J, leaving 17 bases between them. The CDR3 here is CATSSLFLGNNQPQHF. CDR3 bases: TGTGCCACCAGCTCTCTTTTTTTGGGGAACAATCAGCCCCAGCATTTT.

The chain is built from TRBV7-2 and TRBJ2-3; 8 bases line up with TRBD2. CDR3 length: 15 amino acids. V lost 7 bases, J lost 1 base, and 7 bases stayed unmatched. The V gene's germline CDR1 is SGHTA and CDR2 FQGNSA. The CDR3, as DNA: TGTGCCAGCACCGTAGCGGGATCACGCACAGATACGCAGTATTTT. Its translation is CASTVAGSRTDTQYF.

The chain joins TRBV7-2 to TRBJ1-2, with TRBD1 as a possible D gene (5 bases). Germline lookup yields CDR1 SGHTA and CDR2 FQGNSA. Deletions cut 6 bases from V and 3 bases from J, with 17 bases between. The CDR3 loop spans 15 amino acids. CDR3 nucleotides: TGTGCCAGCAGTTACTGGGGGGGGATAGACTATGGCTACACCTTC. It translates to CASSYWGGIDYGYTF.

About this clone itself: The identical CDR3 is also encoded by other nucleotide sequences in the sample. The gene calls are TRBV18 and TRBJ2-3; D is perhaps TRBD2 (6 bases). This CDR3 comprises 14 residues. The germline CDR1 and CDR2 sequences are KGHSH and LQKENI. V was trimmed by 6 bases and J by 1 base, leaving 11 bases between them. The CDR3 region is CASSPGVGTDTQYF. Here the CDR3 DNA reads TGTGCCAGCTCGCCGGGGGTTGGCACAGATACGCAGTATTTT.

The chain has TRBV2 and TRBJ2-1; D is possibly TRBD2 (7 bases). CDR1 SNHLY and CDR2 FYNNEI come from the germline V gene. With 3 bases removed from V and 13 bases from J, the gap between germline ends came to 16 bases. The CDR3 is 13 residues long. This chain's CDR3 is CASSEVSGGLQFF. The CDR3 DNA follows: TGTGCCAGCAGTGAGGTATCCGGGGGGCTACAGTTCTTC.

The chain employs TRBV5-6 and TRBJ2-5; D unresolved. Germline V CDR1 and CDR2: SGHDT, YYEEEE. The CDR3 contains 16 residues. The germline V and J ends were trimmed by 5 bases and 2 bases, with 19 bases remaining between them. CDR3 loop: CASSYRTLTPQETQYF. The CDR3 DNA is TGTGCCAGCAGTTACCGGACGCTAACTCCTCAAGAGACCCAGTACTTC.